Listed here are 23 T cell receptor beta chains from one sample, sequenced in a study of blood T cell repertoires in COVID-19. Produced via immunoSEQ multiplex PCR; TCRdb's table is partial and in-frame only. The sample includes 490,000 or so clones, less than 90% of them seen just once. Material for sequencing was PBMCs or T cells enriched from blood (not recorded which). All receptors derive from a woman between 55 and 75 years old who had recovered from COVID-19.

The V and J genes are TRBV5-4 and TRBJ2-5; a possible D gene is TRBD2 (6 bases). Germline V CDR1 and CDR2: SGHNT, YYREEE (reference sequence). V gave up 4 bases and J gave up 1 base, with 14 bases separating them. CDR3 length: 15 residues. CDR3 region: CASSGGGLRQETQYF. In DNA, the CDR3 is TGTGCCAGCAGCGGAGGAGGGCTACGCCAAGAGACCCAGTACTTC.

The chain uses TRBV30 and TRBJ2-3; weak D call: TRBD2 (7 bases). V lost 4 bases and J 1 base, leaving 15 bases between the germline ends. Germline V lookup: CDR1 GTSNPN, CDR2 SVGIG (reference sequence). This CDR3 contains 15 residues. The CDR3 protein is CAWTPKGGGTDTQYF. In nucleotides, the CDR3 is TGTGCCTGGACCCCAAAGGGGGGGGGCACAGATACGCAGTATTTT.

The chain combines TRBV15 with TRBJ2-1, with 10 bases fitting TRBD2. The CDR3 length is 15 residues. The germline V gene has CDR1 LNHNV and CDR2 YYDKDF (reference sequence). J gave up 6 bases and V 8 bases, and 10 bases lay outside the gene matches. CDR3 nucleotides: TGTGCCACCTTCACAGCGGGGGGGCCTCCCAATGAGCAGTTCTTC. Its protein is CATFTAGGPPNEQFF.

This clone was seen a single time. CDR3 sequence: CASRPVTVNTEAFF. For the CDR3, the DNA is TGTGCCAGCCGGCCCGTTACAGTGAACACTGAAGCTTTCTTT. The V gene is TRBV6-5, the J gene TRBJ1-1, with D unclear. The CDR3 is made up of 14 amino acids. Trimming took 8 bases from V and 0 from J, leaving 13 bases between them. Germline V gene data show CDR1 as MNHEY and CDR2 as SVGAGI.

As DNA, the CDR3 is TGCGCCAGCACCTCCGGGGAGCGCACAGATACGCAGTATTTT. It codes for CASTSGERTDTQYF. The chain is built from TRBV5-1 and TRBJ2-3, with D tentatively TRBD2 (5 bases). Per the germline V gene, CDR1 is SGHRS and CDR2 is YFSETQ. The CDR3 runs 14 residues. V lost 6 bases, J lost 1 base, and 12 bases lay in between.

This chain joins TRBV19 and TRBJ1-4, with D unclear. V was trimmed by 3 bases and J by 5 bases, leaving 16 bases between them. This CDR3 is built from 16 residues. In germline, CDR1 is LNHDA, CDR2 SQIVND (reference sequence). CDR3 nucleotides: TGTGCCAGTAGTATGGTGAACAGTAGACTAAATGAAAAACTGTTTTTT. Amino acid sequence: CASSMVNSRLNEKLFF.

The gene calls are TRBV5-1 and TRBJ1-5, with D perhaps TRBD1 (6 bases). The germline V gene has CDR1 SGHRS and CDR2 YFSETQ. This CDR3 has 14 amino acids. Trimming left V 0 bases short and J 7 bases short, with 11 bases between. The CDR3, as DNA: TGCGCCAGCAGCTTGGACAGGGCAGGACAGCCCCAGCATTTT. Translation gives CASSLDRAGQPQHF.

The chain carries TRBV6-4 and TRBJ2-2; 7 nucleotides match TRBD1. Germline V CDR1 and CDR2: MRHNA, SNTAGT. This CDR3 contains 14 residues. V lost 3 bases, J lost 3 bases, and 1 base stayed unmatched. DNA of the CDR3: TGTGCCAGCAGTGAGCAGGGGGACACCGGGGAGCTGTTTTTT. This gives the protein CASSEQGDTGELFF.

The sample holds one count of this clone. The V and J genes are TRBV6-2 or TRBV6-3 and TRBJ2-3, with 7 bases lining up with TRBD2. This CDR3 region has 18 residues. The germline V gene encodes CDR1 MNHEY and CDR2 SVGEGT. J lost 6 bases, V lost 2 bases, and 17 bases had no gene match. The chain's CDR3 is CASSYVVGRGSGVDTQYF. The CDR3 DNA reads TGTGCCAGCAGTTACGTGGTTGGGCGGGGGTCCGGTGTCGATACGCAGTATTTT.

The chain uses TRBV20-1 and TRBJ2-3; 9 bases match TRBD2. The CDR3 consists of 14 residues. V lost 3 bases, J lost 7 bases, and 8 bases stayed unmatched. Germline CDR1 DFQATT, CDR2 SNEGSKA (reference sequence). CDR3 in amino acids: CSASLSGGLNTQYF. CDR3 in DNA: TGCAGTGCTAGTTTGAGCGGGGGGTTAAATACGCAGTATTTT.

The chain recombines TRBV25-1 with TRBJ1-2; no clear D gene. Germline CDR1 MGHDK, CDR2 SYGVNS. CDR3 length: 13 residues. With 1 base removed from V and 8 bases from J, the gap between germline ends came to 11 bases. The CDR3 DNA reads as TGTGCCAGCAGTGAATCCTTAAAGAGGGGCTACACCTTC. Its protein product is CASSESLKRGYTF.

The genes are TRBV5-4 and TRBJ2-2; D perhaps matches TRBD2 (6 bases). Germline V gene sequence: CDR1 SGHNT, CDR2 YYREEE (reference sequence). The CDR3 consists of 15 residues. Between the trimmed V and J ends, which lost 2 bases and 0 bases, there was a span of 8 bases. The CDR3 sequence: CASSFWGANTGELFF. The DNA of the CDR3 is TGTGCCAGCAGCTTTTGGGGGGCGAACACCGGGGAGCTGTTTTTT.

The rearrangement uses TRBV5-5 and TRBJ2-5, with a tentative D call TRBD1 (6 bases). With 4 bases removed from V and 1 base from J, the gap between germline ends came to 8 bases. CDR1 and CDR2 (germline): SGHKS, YYEKEE (reference sequence). CDR3 length: 13 amino acids. The CDR3 here is CASSGQRQETQYF. CDR3 nucleotides: TGTGCCAGCAGCGGACAGCGCCAAGAGACCCAGTACTTC. The full variable domain, its missing parts supplied by reference TRBV5-5 and TRBJ2-5, is DAGVTQSPTHLIKTRGQQVTLRCSPISGHKSVSWYQQVLGQGPQFIFQYYEKEERGRGNFPDRFSARQFPNYSSELNVNALLLGDSALYLCASSGQRQETQYFGPGTRLLVL.

Of note for this clone: At the DNA level, this CDR3 is encoded by other sequences in the same sample as well. V usage is TRBV6-1 and J usage is TRBJ1-4; possibly TRBD1 for D (6 bases). Germline lookup yields CDR1 MNHNS and CDR2 SASEGT. V lost 2 bases, J lost 8 bases, and 12 bases lay in between. The CDR3 contains 14 residues. The chain's CDR3 is CASSEPGGNEKLFF. The CDR3, as DNA: TGTGCCAGCAGTGAACCGGGGGGCAACGAAAAACTGTTTTTT.

CDR3 protein: CSASPTGSAFF. Written as DNA, the CDR3 is TGCAGTGCTAGCCCGACAGGGTCGGCTTTCTTT. The chain has TRBV20-1 and TRBJ1-1, with TRBD1 matching 7 bases. The ends lost 3 bases at V and 11 bases at J; junction bases unmatched: 6. The CDR3 runs to 11 residues. Germline CDR1 DFQATT, CDR2 SNEGSKA (reference sequence).

This clone has only one observation. The chain couples TRBV28 to TRBJ2-3; D not certain. V shed 6 bases and J shed 0 bases, with 16 bases lying between them. The V gene's germline CDR1 is MDHEN and CDR2 SYDVKM. The CDR3 is made up of 16 amino acids. Written as DNA, the CDR3 is TGTGCCAGCAGGCCAACTACGGCGATGAGCACAGATACGCAGTATTTT. As protein: CASRPTTAMSTDTQYF.

The chain uses TRBV18 and TRBJ2-3, with 11 bases lining up with TRBD1. Germline lookup yields CDR1 KGHSH and CDR2 LQKENI. The CDR3 is made up of 15 amino acids. J was trimmed by 4 bases and V by 4 bases; bases with no gene match: 4. Here the CDR3 DNA reads TGTGCCAGCTCACTGGGACAGGGGGATTCAGATACGCAGTATTTT. It specifies CASSLGQGDSDTQYF.

The CDR3 here is CASSLIGTTTNEKLFF. In nucleotides, the CDR3 is TGTGCCAGCAGCTTAATCGGAACTACAACTAATGAAAAACTGTTTTTT. The chain carries TRBV11-2 and TRBJ1-4, with D hard to call. Trimming took 2 bases from V and 0 from J, leaving 10 bases between them. This CDR3 region has 16 residues. Germline lookup yields CDR1 SGHAT and CDR2 FQNNGV.

The chain uses TRBV29-1 and TRBJ1-1; 10 bases are a match to TRBD1. The CDR3 has 14 amino acids. The germline V gene encodes CDR1 SQVTM and CDR2 ANQGSEA. The ends lost 4 bases at V and 5 bases at J; junction bases unmatched: 7. In nucleotides, the CDR3 is TGCAGCGTTGCCCGACAGGGGGCTTTTACTGAAGCTTTCTTT. This translates into CSVARQGAFTEAFF.

This chain joins TRBV6-6 and TRBJ2-1; TRBD2 aligns across 14 bases. After removal of 6 bases from V and 16 bases from J, the junction contained 11 bases not matched to a gene. The CDR3 runs 14 residues. Germline CDR1 and CDR2: MNHNY and SVGAGI (reference sequence). CDR3: CASSPLGLAGARFF. In DNA form, the CDR3 reads TGTGCCAGCAGCCCTCTGGGACTAGCGGGGGCTCGTTTCTTC.

The V gene is TRBV18, the J gene TRBJ2-6; D uncertain. The CDR3 loop spans 16 amino acids. Between the trimmed V and J ends, which lost 0 bases and 0 bases, there was a span of 6 bases. The germline gives CDR1 KGHSH, CDR2 LQKENI. For the CDR3, the DNA is TGTGCCAGCTCACCACCGTCCGTCTCTGGGGCCAACGTCCTGACTTTC. Translating gives CASSPPSVSGANVLTF.

The genes are TRBV12-3 or TRBV12-4 and TRBJ2-2; 7 bases align to TRBD1. CDR3 size: 13 residues. Trimming cost V 6 bases and J 6 bases; bases outside gene matches: 4. The CDR3 nucleotides are TGTGCCAGCAGCCCCGGACAGGCCGGGGAGCTGTTTTTT. This gives the protein CASSPGQAGELFF.

This clone was seen only a few times. The chain carries TRBV24-1 and TRBJ2-1, with 9 bases fitting TRBD1. This CDR3 spans 18 amino acids. Looked up from germline, CDR1 is KGHDR and CDR2 is SFDVKD. After removal of 4 bases from V and 1 base from J, the junction contained 10 bases not matched to a gene. The CDR3 DNA reads as TGTGCCACCAGTGACCCAGCGCCGGGACAGGGATCCTACAATGAGCAGTTCTTC. Its translation is CATSDPAPGQGSYNEQFF.